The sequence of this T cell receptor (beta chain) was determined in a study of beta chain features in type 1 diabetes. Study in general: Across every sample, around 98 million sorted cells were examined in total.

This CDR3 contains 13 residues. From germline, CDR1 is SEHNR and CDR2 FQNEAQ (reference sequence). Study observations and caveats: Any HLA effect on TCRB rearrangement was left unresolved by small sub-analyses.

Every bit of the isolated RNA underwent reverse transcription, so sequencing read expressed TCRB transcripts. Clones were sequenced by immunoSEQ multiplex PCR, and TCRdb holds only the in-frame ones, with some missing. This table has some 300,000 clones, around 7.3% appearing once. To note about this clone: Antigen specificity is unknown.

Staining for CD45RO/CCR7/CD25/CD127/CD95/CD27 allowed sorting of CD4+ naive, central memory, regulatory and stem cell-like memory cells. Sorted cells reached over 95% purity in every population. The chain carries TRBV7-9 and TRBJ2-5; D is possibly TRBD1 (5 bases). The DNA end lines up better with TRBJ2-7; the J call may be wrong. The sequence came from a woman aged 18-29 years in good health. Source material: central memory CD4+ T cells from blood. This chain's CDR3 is CASSPSGTYEQYF. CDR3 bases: TGTGCCAGCAGCCCCTCAGGGACCTACGAGCAGTACTTC.